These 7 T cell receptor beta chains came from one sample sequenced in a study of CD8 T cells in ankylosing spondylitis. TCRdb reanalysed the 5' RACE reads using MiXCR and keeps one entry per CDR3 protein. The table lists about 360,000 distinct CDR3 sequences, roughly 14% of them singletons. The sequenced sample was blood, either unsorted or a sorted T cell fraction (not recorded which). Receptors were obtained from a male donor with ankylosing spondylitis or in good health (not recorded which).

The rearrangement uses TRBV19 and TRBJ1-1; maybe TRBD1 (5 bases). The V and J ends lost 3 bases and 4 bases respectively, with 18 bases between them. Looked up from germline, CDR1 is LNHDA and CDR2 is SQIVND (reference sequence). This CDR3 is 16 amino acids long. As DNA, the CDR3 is TGTGCCAGTAGTATTAAGACAGCGGTCCTGGGCACTGAAGCTTTCTTT. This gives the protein CASSIKTAVLGTEAFF.

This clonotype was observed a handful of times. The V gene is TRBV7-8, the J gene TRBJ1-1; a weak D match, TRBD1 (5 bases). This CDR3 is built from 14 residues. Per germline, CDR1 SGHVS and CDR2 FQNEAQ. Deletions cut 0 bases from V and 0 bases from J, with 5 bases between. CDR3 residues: CASSLARVNTEAFF. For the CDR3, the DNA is TGTGCCAGCAGCTTAGCCAGGGTGAACACTGAAGCTTTCTTT.

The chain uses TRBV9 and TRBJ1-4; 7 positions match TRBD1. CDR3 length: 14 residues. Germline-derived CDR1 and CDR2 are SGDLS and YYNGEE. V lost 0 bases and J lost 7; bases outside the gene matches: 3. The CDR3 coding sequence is TGTGCCAGCAGCGTAGGGGGACAGTCTGAAAAACTGTTTTTT. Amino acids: CASSVGGQSEKLFF.

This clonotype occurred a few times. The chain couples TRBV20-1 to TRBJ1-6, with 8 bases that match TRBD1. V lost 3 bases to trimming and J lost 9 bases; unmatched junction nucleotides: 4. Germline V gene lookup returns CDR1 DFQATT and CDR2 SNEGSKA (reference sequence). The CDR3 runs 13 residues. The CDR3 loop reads CSARTGAGSPLHF. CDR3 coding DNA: TGCAGTGCTAGGACAGGGGCGGGTTCACCCCTCCACTTT.

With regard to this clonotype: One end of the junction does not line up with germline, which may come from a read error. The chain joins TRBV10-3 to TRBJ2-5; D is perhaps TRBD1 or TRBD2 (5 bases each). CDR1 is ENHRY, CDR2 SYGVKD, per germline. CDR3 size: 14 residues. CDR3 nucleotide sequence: TGTGTCATCAGGGCCGGGGAAAGCCAAGAGACCCAGTACTTC. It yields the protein CVIRAGESQETQYF.

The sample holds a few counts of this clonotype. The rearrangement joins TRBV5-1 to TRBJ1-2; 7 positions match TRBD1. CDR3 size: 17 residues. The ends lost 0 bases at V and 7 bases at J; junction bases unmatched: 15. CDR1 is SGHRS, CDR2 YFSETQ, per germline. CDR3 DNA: TGCGCCAGCAGCTTGGAGGGACAGCCCTGGGAGTTAAGTGGCTACACCTTC. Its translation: CASSLEGQPWELSGYTF. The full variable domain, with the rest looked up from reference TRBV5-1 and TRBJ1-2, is KAGVTQTPRYLIKTRGQQVTLSCSPISGHRSVSWYQQTPGQGLQFLFEYFSETQRNKGNFPGRFSGRQFSNSRSEMNVSTLELGDSALYLCASSLEGQPWELSGYTFGSGTRLTVV.

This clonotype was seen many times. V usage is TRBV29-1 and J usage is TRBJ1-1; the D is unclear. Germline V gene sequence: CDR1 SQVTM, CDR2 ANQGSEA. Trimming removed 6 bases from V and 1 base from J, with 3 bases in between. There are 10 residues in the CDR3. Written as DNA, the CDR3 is TGCAGCGTACGGAACACTGAAGCTTTCTTT. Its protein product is CSVRNTEAFF. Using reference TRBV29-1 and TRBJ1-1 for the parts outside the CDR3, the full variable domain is SAVISQKPSRDICQRGTSLTIQCQVDSQVTMMFWYRQQPGQSLTLIATANQGSEATYESGFVIDKFPISRPNLTFSTLTVSNMSPEDSSIYLCSVRNTEAFFGQGTRLTVV.